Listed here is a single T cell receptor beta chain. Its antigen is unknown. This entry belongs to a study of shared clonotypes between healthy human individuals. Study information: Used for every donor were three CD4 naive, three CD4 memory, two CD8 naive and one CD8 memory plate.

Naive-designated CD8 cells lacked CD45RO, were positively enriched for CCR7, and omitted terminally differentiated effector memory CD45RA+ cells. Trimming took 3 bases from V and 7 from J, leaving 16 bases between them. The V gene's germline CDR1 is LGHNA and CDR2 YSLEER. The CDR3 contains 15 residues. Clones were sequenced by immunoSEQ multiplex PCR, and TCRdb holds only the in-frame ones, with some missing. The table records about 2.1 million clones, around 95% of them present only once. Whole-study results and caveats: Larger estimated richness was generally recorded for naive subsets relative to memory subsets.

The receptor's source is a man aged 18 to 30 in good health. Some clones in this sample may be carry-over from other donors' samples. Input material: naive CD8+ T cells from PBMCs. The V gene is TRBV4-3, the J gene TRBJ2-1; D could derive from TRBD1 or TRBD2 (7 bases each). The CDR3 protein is CASSHRDSGANEQFF. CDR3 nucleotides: TGCGCCAGCAGCCACCGGGACAGCGGGGCTAATGAGCAGTTCTTC.